This T cell receptor beta chain comes out of a study of blood T cell repertoires in COVID-19. For the study at large: Whether acute or convalescent, the COVID-19 samples came from the United States, Italy and Spain. PBMCs, B-cell-depleted T cells, or T cells were the source of the cDNA or gDNA that made up the material.

Authors' data handling: Using reference gene primer amplification, nucleated cell counts were estimated. This table comes from immunoSEQ multiplex PCR, and its TCRdb copy is limited to in-frame clones, with some not included. V and J calls plus clone size are reproduced from that table; the DNA served to infer D and trimming. The sample lists 90,000 to 120,000 clones, roughly 84% occurring once. The TCR was taken from a human donor in a cohort sampled during active COVID-19. What was sequenced was peripheral blood.

The CDR3 here is CASSGGTPPNEKLFF. The CDR3 region has the DNA TGTGCCAGCAGCGGAGGGACACCTCCAAATGAAAAACTGTTTTTT. V and J are TRBV9 and TRBJ1-4; possible D gene TRBD1, 6 bases. V shed 3 bases and J shed 5 bases, with 14 bases lying between them. Germline loops: CDR1 SGDLS, CDR2 YYNGEE. The CDR3 is 15 amino acids. The full variable domain, rest sourced from reference TRBV9 and TRBJ1-4, is DSGVTQTPKHLITATGQRVTLRCSPRSGDLSVYWYQQSLDQGLQFLIQYYNGEERAKGNILERFSAQQFPDLHSELNLSSLELGDSALYFCASSGGTPPNEKLFFGSGTQLSVL.